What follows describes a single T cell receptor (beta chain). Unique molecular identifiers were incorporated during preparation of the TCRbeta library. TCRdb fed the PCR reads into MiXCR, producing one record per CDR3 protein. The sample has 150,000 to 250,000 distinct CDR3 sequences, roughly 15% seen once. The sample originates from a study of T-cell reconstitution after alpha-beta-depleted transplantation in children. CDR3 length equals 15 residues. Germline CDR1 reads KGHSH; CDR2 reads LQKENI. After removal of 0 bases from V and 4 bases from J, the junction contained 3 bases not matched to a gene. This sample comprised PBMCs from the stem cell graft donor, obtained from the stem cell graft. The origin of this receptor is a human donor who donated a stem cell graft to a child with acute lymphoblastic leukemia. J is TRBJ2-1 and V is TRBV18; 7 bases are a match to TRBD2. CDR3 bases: TGTGCCAGCTCACCACCTAGCGGGTCTTACAATGAGCAGTTCTTC. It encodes CASSPPSGSYNEQFF.